This T cell receptor beta chain was found in a study of regulatory T cells in long-lasting Graves disease. CDR3 regions were amplified by Arm-PCR using iRepertoire HTBI primers to build TCR beta libraries. TCRdb itself ran the multiplex PCR reads through MiXCR, one entry per CDR3 protein. The sample carries around 400,000 distinct CDR3 sequences, about 15% recorded once. Documented time point: newly diagnosed GD, antithyroid drugs for less than 3 months. Generation of the TCR library employed RNA extracted from PBMCs. The guidelines of the American Thyroid Association were the basis for diagnosing Graves' disease. This sample also appeared in a second study, on T cells in Graves' hyperthyroidism and ophthalmopathy. That source adds: Exclusion of patients followed from uncontrolled infection, other autoimmune disease, pregnancy or lactation.

Sample: peripheral blood mononuclear cells (PBMCs), taken at new diagnosis, from a patient treated with antithyroid drugs. This TCR was recovered from a woman in her forties with Graves disease.

DNA for the CDR3: TGTGCCATCAGTGAGTCGGAATCCTACGAGCAGTACTTC. It codes for CAISESESYEQYF. The chain recombines TRBV10-3 with TRBJ2-7, with D unresolved. This CDR3 comprises 13 residues. Per germline, CDR1 ENHRY and CDR2 SYGVKD. Trimming cost V 0 bases and J 1 base, with 4 bases left between them.